Listed below are T cell receptor beta chains from one sample, sequenced in a study of vaccination effects on CD4 cells after COVID-19. Data came from immunoSEQ multiplex PCR; TCRdb stores just in-frame clones and leaves some out. The sample consists of some 40,000 clones, approximately 72% of them appearing once. Their recognized antigens are unknown. The sequences come from CD4+ T cells from PBMCs cultured without peptide, collected before COVID-19 vaccination. The receptors derive from a human donor who received a COVID-19 vaccine. The CDR3 runs from the conserved cysteine through the conserved F or W. The D gene is left open where the match is weak. The listing skips clone size in some rows; elsewhere it reads once, few, many or a size class.

j_gene: TRBJ2-7
d_gene: .
abundance: once
v_gene: TRBV28
CDR3nt: TGTGCCAGCAGTTTATATTCAGGTTCCTACGAGCAGTACTTC
CDR3aa: CASSLYSGSYEQYF

j_gene: TRBJ1-3
d_gene: .
abundance: once
v_gene: TRBV30
CDR3nt: TGTGCCTGGAGTGTCCGCCCTGGACCAAACACCATATATTTT
CDR3aa: CAWSVRPGPNTIYF

j_gene: TRBJ1-4
d_gene: .
abundance: once
v_gene: TRBV4-2
CDR3nt: TGTGCCAGCAGCCGTAGTAGAGCAACTAATGAAAAACTGTTTTTT
CDR3aa: CASSRSRATNEKLFF

j_gene: TRBJ2-3
d_gene: TRBD2
abundance: .
v_gene: TRBV3-1/TRBV3-2
CDR3nt: TGTGCCAGCAGCCACAGACTAGCGGGGGGGAGGGATACGCAGTATTTT
CDR3aa: CASSHRLAGGRDTQYF

j_gene: TRBJ1-5
d_gene: .
abundance: .
v_gene: TRBV6-5
CDR3nt: TGTGCCAGCACCCCGAACCTTGGTCAGCCCCAGCATTTT
CDR3aa: CASTPNLGQPQHF

j_gene: TRBJ2-3
d_gene: .
abundance: few
v_gene: TRBV3-1/TRBV3-2
CDR3nt: TGTGCCAGCAGCCCCCGGGCTAGTAAGTCAAATACGCAGTATTTT
CDR3aa: CASSPRASKSNTQYF

j_gene: TRBJ1-1
d_gene: .
abundance: .
v_gene: TRBV20-1
CDR3nt: TGCAGTGCTAGTTTAGGAGGCGCAACTACTGAAGCTTTCTTT
CDR3aa: CSASLGGATTEAFF

j_gene: TRBJ2-7
d_gene: TRBD1
abundance: .
v_gene: TRBV25-1
CDR3nt: TGTGCCAGCAGTGATCGGGACAGCCACTACGAGCAGTACTTC
CDR3aa: CASSDRDSHYEQYF

j_gene: TRBJ2-3
d_gene: TRBD1
abundance: .
v_gene: TRBV3-1/TRBV3-2
CDR3nt: TGTGCCAGCAGCCAAGGGCTGGGACAGGGGGCTTCTTCGCAGTATTTT
CDR3aa: CASSQGLGQGASSQYF

j_gene: TRBJ1-1
d_gene: .
abundance: .
v_gene: TRBV20-1
CDR3nt: TGCAGTGCTCCAGGGCCTCCCGGCGCTTTCTTT
CDR3aa: CSAPGPPGAFF

j_gene: TRBJ2-1
d_gene: .
abundance: few
v_gene: TRBV18
CDR3nt: TGTGCCAGCTCACCACCACAGGCCTACAATGAGCAGTTCTTC
CDR3aa: CASSPPQAYNEQFF

j_gene: TRBJ2-3
d_gene: TRBD2
abundance: .
v_gene: TRBV7-2
CDR3nt: TGTGCCAGCAGCTCCCCCCGACTAGCGGGCACAGATACGCAGTATTTT
CDR3aa: CASSSPRLAGTDTQYF

j_gene: TRBJ1-6
d_gene: TRBD1
abundance: .
v_gene: TRBV11-3
CDR3nt: TGTGCCAGCAGCTTAGGCCGACAGGGGTTTCGGAACCTCCACTTT
CDR3aa: CASSLGRQGFRNLHF

j_gene: TRBJ1-6
d_gene: .
abundance: few
v_gene: TRBV5-8
CDR3nt: TGTGCCAGCAGCTTGGGTCGCGCCTCCTATAATTCACCCCTCCACTTT
CDR3aa: CASSLGRASYNSPLHF

j_gene: TRBJ1-1
d_gene: .
abundance: .
v_gene: TRBV4-3
CDR3nt: TGCGCCAGCAGCCAAGGGGGCAGCGCTCGAACTGAAGCTTTCTTT
CDR3aa: CASSQGGSARTEAFF

j_gene: TRBJ1-1
d_gene: TRBD1
abundance: .
v_gene: TRBV19
CDR3nt: TGTGCCAGTAGCCTCGGACAGGGGGAGCTTCGCACTGAAGCTTTCTTT
CDR3aa: CASSLGQGELRTEAFF

j_gene: TRBJ1-5
d_gene: .
abundance: once
v_gene: TRBV27
CDR3nt: TGTGCCAGCAGTTTACAGGCAGGGATTGTAAATCAGCCCCAGCATTTT
CDR3aa: CASSLQAGIVNQPQHF

j_gene: TRBJ2-2
d_gene: .
abundance: .
v_gene: TRBV5-8
CDR3nt: TGTGCCAGCATCCTGCTCGTGAACACCGGGGAGCTGTTTTTT
CDR3aa: CASILLVNTGELFF

j_gene: TRBJ1-4
d_gene: .
abundance: .
v_gene: TRBV21-1
CDR3nt: TGTGCCAGCAGCAAGCGGTTCCGGGACAGGGGTGAAAAACTGTTTTTT
CDR3aa: CASSKRFRDRGEKLFF

j_gene: TRBJ2-3
d_gene: .
abundance: .
v_gene: TRBV7-2
CDR3nt: TGTGCCAGCAGCTTGGGACTCGGAGATACGCAGTATTTT
CDR3aa: CASSLGLGDTQYF

j_gene: TRBJ1-2
d_gene: TRBD1
abundance: .
v_gene: TRBV10-1
CDR3nt: TGCGCCAGCAGTAACCGGGACAGGGCCGATGGCTACACCTTC
CDR3aa: CASSNRDRADGYTF

j_gene: TRBJ2-5
d_gene: .
abundance: few
v_gene: TRBV23-1
CDR3nt: TGCGCCAGCAGTCAATCCCGCGGCCCGGGACCGACGGACTTC
CDR3aa: CASSQSRGPGPTDF

j_gene: TRBJ2-1
d_gene: .
abundance: .
v_gene: TRBV28
CDR3nt: TGTGCCAGCTCCGGGACCCCTCTCCCTGAGCAGTTCTTC
CDR3aa: CASSGTPLPEQFF

j_gene: TRBJ2-1
d_gene: .
abundance: few
v_gene: TRBV7-7
CDR3nt: TGTGCTAGCAGCCCCGGACGGACTATTACCTACAATGAGCAGTTCTTC
CDR3aa: CASSPGRTITYNEQFF

j_gene: TRBJ2-7
d_gene: .
abundance: .
v_gene: TRBV4-2
CDR3nt: TGTGCCAGCAGCCAAGAAGGGAGCGGGCTAGTCTACGAGCAGTACTTC
CDR3aa: CASSQEGSGLVYEQYF

j_gene: TRBJ1-3
d_gene: .
abundance: few
v_gene: TRBV10-3
CDR3nt: TGTGCCATCAGTGAGTCAGACTTGAGGTCCTCTGGAAACACCATATATTTT
CDR3aa: CAISESDLRSSGNTIYF

j_gene: TRBJ1-6
d_gene: TRBD1
abundance: .
v_gene: TRBV5-4
CDR3nt: TGTGCCAGCAGCTTCAGGGGGATGAATTCACCCCTCCACTTT
CDR3aa: CASSFRGMNSPLHF

j_gene: TRBJ2-2
d_gene: .
abundance: .
v_gene: TRBV3-1/TRBV3-2
CDR3nt: TGTGCCAGCAGCCAAGGGGGATACACCGGGGAGCTGTTTTTT
CDR3aa: CASSQGGYTGELFF

j_gene: TRBJ1-1
d_gene: TRBD1
abundance: .
v_gene: TRBV4-3
CDR3nt: TGCGCCAGCAGCCAAGAACGGGTATGGACAGGGGGCGAAGCTTTCTTT
CDR3aa: CASSQERVWTGGEAFF